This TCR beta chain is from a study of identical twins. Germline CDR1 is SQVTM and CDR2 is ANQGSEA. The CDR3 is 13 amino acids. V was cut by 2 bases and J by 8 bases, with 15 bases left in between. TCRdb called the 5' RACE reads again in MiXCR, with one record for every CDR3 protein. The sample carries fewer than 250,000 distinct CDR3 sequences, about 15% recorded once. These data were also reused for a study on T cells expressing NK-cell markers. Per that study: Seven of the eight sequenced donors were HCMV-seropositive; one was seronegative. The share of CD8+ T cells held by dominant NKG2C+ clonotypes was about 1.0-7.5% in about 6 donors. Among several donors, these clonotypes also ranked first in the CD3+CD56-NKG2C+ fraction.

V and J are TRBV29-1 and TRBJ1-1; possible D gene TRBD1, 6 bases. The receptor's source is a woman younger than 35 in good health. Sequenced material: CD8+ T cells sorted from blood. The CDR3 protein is CSVESGGATEAFF. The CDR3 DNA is TGCAGCGTTGAATCCGGGGGCGCGACGGAAGCTTTCTTT. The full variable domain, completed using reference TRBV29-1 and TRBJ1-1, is SAVISQKPSRDICQRGTSLTIQCQVDSQVTMMFWYRQQPGQSLTLIATANQGSEATYESGFVIDKFPISRPNLTFSTLTVSNMSPEDSSIYLCSVESGGATEAFFGQGTRLTVV.